This T cell receptor beta chain was sequenced during a study of blood T cells in healthy people across ages. From germline, CDR1 is SQVTM and CDR2 ANQGSEA. This CDR3 has 15 amino acids. Trimming left V 6 bases short and J 0 bases short, with 17 bases between. Alongside a J-beta primer mix, a sample-barcoded 5' primer served in a second PCR lasting roughly 7 to 11 cycles. TCRdb re-called the 5' RACE reads with MiXCR, one entry per CDR3 protein. The repertoire holds about 1 million distinct CDR3 sequences, with 45% as singletons. The sequenced sample consisted of blood. The chain uses TRBV29-1 and TRBJ2-5; D assignment may be TRBD1 or TRBD2 (6 bases each). The sequence came from a woman aged 55-69 years in good health. The chain's CDR3 is CSVSRGRPHQETQYF. As DNA, the CDR3 is TGCAGCGTATCGAGGGGGAGGCCGCACCAAGAGACCCAGTACTTC.